A selection of T cell receptor beta chains follows, all from one sample in a study of cytomegalovirus exposure and HLA in healthy donors. The assay was immunoSEQ multiplex PCR, and TCRdb's table has in-frame clones only and misses some. Of roughly 140,000 clones listed, roughly 78% were seen once; the top ten hold 2.5% to 3%. Specimen: PBMCs. The receptors shown here come from a female donor in good health and CMV-seronegative. Both conserved end residues are part of each CDR3. A D gene is named only where the DNA matches it firmly.

J gene: TRBJ1-4; D gene: .; V gene: TRBV29-1; CDR3 protein: CSVVTGKSNEKLFF
J gene: TRBJ1-2; D gene: TRBD1; V gene: TRBV4-2; CDR3 protein: CASSQDGPAFDRARIENYGYTF
J gene: TRBJ1-2; D gene: TRBD1; V gene: TRBV28; CDR3 protein: CASRSVGQGGWYGYTF
J gene: TRBJ2-7; D gene: TRBD1; V gene: TRBV2; CDR3 protein: CASNRDRSYEQYF
J gene: TRBJ1-2; D gene: .; V gene: TRBV14; CDR3 protein: CASSQSRDYGYTF
J gene: TRBJ2-1; D gene: TRBD2; V gene: TRBV27; CDR3 protein: CATKDPTSGRWRNEQFF
J gene: TRBJ1-1; D gene: .; V gene: TRBV2; CDR3 protein: CASSEATGNTEAFF
J gene: TRBJ1-6; D gene: TRBD1; V gene: TRBV19; CDR3 protein: CASSTRTGTGDSPLHF
J gene: TRBJ2-3; D gene: .; V gene: TRBV7-9; CDR3 protein: CASSPEAPGDTQYF
J gene: TRBJ1-6; D gene: TRBD1; V gene: TRBV2; CDR3 protein: CASSGTGGGSPLHF
J gene: TRBJ1-2; D gene: .; V gene: TRBV29-1; CDR3 protein: CSVERSRSPMYGYTF
J gene: TRBJ2-5; D gene: TRBD1; V gene: TRBV19; CDR3 protein: CASSQGQKNQETQYF
J gene: TRBJ2-5; D gene: TRBD1; V gene: TRBV6-4; CDR3 protein: CASRRTGARWQETQYF
J gene: TRBJ2-2; D gene: .; V gene: TRBV30; CDR3 protein: CAWAAGLYTGELFF
J gene: TRBJ1-5; D gene: .; V gene: TRBV20-1; CDR3 protein: CSARTGGPQHF
J gene: TRBJ2-1; D gene: TRBD2; V gene: TRBV6-4; CDR3 protein: CASSVSAGGLDEQFF
J gene: TRBJ2-1; D gene: .; V gene: TRBV21-1; CDR3 protein: CASSKVEPGQSYNEQFF
J gene: TRBJ2-3; D gene: .; V gene: TRBV4-1; CDR3 protein: CASSQLARRTDTQYF
J gene: TRBJ2-6; D gene: .; V gene: TRBV11-3; CDR3 protein: CASSPGGSGANVLTF
J gene: TRBJ1-1; D gene: .; V gene: TRBV7-9; CDR3 protein: CASSLGGRRTEAFF
J gene: TRBJ2-7; D gene: TRBD2; V gene: TRBV27; CDR3 protein: CASSLTLAGTQYEQYF
J gene: TRBJ1-2; D gene: .; V gene: TRBV28; CDR3 protein: CASSLWAEEGYTF
J gene: TRBJ1-1; D gene: .; V gene: TRBV10-1; CDR3 protein: CASSETTRRTEAFF
J gene: TRBJ1-1; D gene: TRBD1; V gene: TRBV9; CDR3 protein: CASSVGSGGFEAFF
J gene: TRBJ1-2; D gene: .; V gene: TRBV19; CDR3 protein: CASSIARRGYTF
J gene: TRBJ2-5; D gene: .; V gene: TRBV29-1; CDR3 protein: CSVEEGGSGRTQYF
J gene: TRBJ2-5; D gene: TRBD2; V gene: TRBV7-8; CDR3 protein: CASSLSASGGALIETQYF
J gene: TRBJ1-6; D gene: .; V gene: TRBV30; CDR3 protein: CAWREGLNSPLHF
J gene: TRBJ2-1; D gene: TRBD2; V gene: TRBV19; CDR3 protein: CASSTLSGIRNEQFF
J gene: TRBJ2-1; D gene: .; V gene: TRBV1; CDR3 protein: CTSSLEKGAGSSYNEQFF
J gene: TRBJ2-3; D gene: TRBD2; V gene: TRBV7-3; CDR3 protein: CASSPSGRATDTQYF
J gene: TRBJ1-2; D gene: .; V gene: TRBV2; CDR3 protein: CASTVNSPNYGYTF
J gene: TRBJ1-1; D gene: .; V gene: TRBV7-9; CDR3 protein: CASSLGGPNTEAFF
J gene: TRBJ2-7; D gene: TRBD1; V gene: TRBV29-1; CDR3 protein: CSGTPGQGAYEQYF
J gene: TRBJ2-3; D gene: .; V gene: TRBV5-1; CDR3 protein: CASPVTDTQYF
J gene: TRBJ2-1; D gene: TRBD2; V gene: TRBV5-1; CDR3 protein: CASSLEAGRAVGYEQFF
J gene: TRBJ2-1; D gene: TRBD2; V gene: TRBV5-1; CDR3 protein: CASSFGTSALYNEQFF
J gene: TRBJ1-5; D gene: TRBD1; V gene: TRBV6-5; CDR3 protein: CASSLQGASNQPQHF
J gene: TRBJ2-2; D gene: .; V gene: TRBV7-9; CDR3 protein: CASSPKRRVSGELFF
J gene: TRBJ1-5; D gene: .; V gene: TRBV28; CDR3 protein: CASRQTNQPQHF
J gene: TRBJ1-1; D gene: .; V gene: TRBV29-1; CDR3 protein: CSVADSEAFF
J gene: TRBJ2-7; D gene: .; V gene: TRBV27; CDR3 protein: CASSLSRGSSYEQYF